This TCR beta chain was recovered during a study of early T cells in non-severe SARS-CoV-2 infection (dated by TCRdb to 2020 to 2022). Study-wide context: Because TCR sequencing relied on bulk RNA taken from unsorted whole blood, pairing of alpha and beta chains was not possible. Beyond this particular receptor, the publication reports: VDJdb matching was skewed toward anti-spike CD8 responses, so virus-specific expansions were likely underestimated and private and CD4 specificities were missed.

This clonotype appeared many times. Its antigen target is currently unknown. No quality values exist for individual bases; no much larger clone is one base distant. Set within a cohort of healthcare workers in London, UK, this nested case-control study involved weekly PCR testing of nasopharyngeal swabs along with blood sampling. Healthcare workers were recruited between 23 and 31 March 2020, during the week of the UK lockdown, and were followed weekly for up to 16 weeks. Library preparation used 5' RACE. The reads were generated on a NextSeq 500. To correct for sequencing error and PCR bias, the TCR library protocol tagged individual cDNA molecules with unique molecular identifiers. Sequencing covered both TCR alpha and beta chains, and within each sample the abundances of alpha and beta sequences were tightly co-correlated. As for how the authors treated the data: Decombinator V4 was used to annotate TCR sequences for V gene, J gene and CDR3. TCRs were defined as expanded if a significant change between any two time points was detected under a Poisson model with p below 0.0001. TCR abundances were normalised to the total number of TCRs sequenced per sample and expressed as counts per million. MAIT TCRs were defined by TRAV1-2 paired with TRAJ12, TRAJ20 or TRAJ33, and iNKT TCRs by TRAV10 paired with TRAJ18. A search of VDJdb, accessed on 1 November 2021, was run for TCRs annotated to CMV, EBV and SARS-CoV-2, with TCRs annotated for multiple antigens excluded. TCRdb cleaned the public reads at Q25 with fastp, built clones with MiXCR and kept in-frame beta chains. Each entry is one CDR3 protein sequence, shown with its most common DNA and genes. The V and J calls reflect TCRdb's pipeline rather than the authors' work. Recorded for this sample are tens of thousands of distinct CDR3 sequences; about 9.3% of them occurred a single time. Approximately 4% of the sample lies in the top ten.

V is clipped by 2 bases and J by 6 bases, and the sequence between their germline boundaries is 10 bases long. From a lookup of the germline V gene, CDR1 and CDR2 are MDHEN and SYDVKM. The CDR3 measures 13 amino acids from cysteine to phenylalanine. The read is trimmed to its CDR3 DNA, 39 bases read in frame from base 1. The source of this sequence is an adult who was a healthcare worker with PCR-confirmed SARS-CoV-2 infection or an uninfected control (not recorded which). The material sequenced was whole blood. The chain is assembled from TRBV28 and TRBJ1-2; too little of a D gene remains to name it. The CDR3 sequence is CASSLRRYDGYTF. The nucleotide sequence is TGTGCCAGCAGTTTAAGGAGGTACGATGGCTACACCTTC.